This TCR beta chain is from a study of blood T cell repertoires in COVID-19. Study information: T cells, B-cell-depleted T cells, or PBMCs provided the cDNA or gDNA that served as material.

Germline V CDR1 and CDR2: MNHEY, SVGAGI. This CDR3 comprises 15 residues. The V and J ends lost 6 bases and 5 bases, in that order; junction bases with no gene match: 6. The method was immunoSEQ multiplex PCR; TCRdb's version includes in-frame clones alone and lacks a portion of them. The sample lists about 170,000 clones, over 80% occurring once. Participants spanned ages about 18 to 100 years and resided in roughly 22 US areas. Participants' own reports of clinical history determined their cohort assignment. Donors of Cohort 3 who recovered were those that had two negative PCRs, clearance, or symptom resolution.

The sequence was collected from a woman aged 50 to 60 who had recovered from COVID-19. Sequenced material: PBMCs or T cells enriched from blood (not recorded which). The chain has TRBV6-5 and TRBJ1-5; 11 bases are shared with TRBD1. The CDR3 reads CASRRTGGSHQPQHF. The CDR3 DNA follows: TGTGCCAGCAGACGGACAGGGGGCTCGCATCAGCCCCAGCATTTT.